This paragraph covers one T cell receptor beta chain sequence. Its specificity is not known. The sample is drawn from a study of OX40 agonist ivuxolimab in advanced cancers. The CDR3 runs 16 residues. In germline, CDR1 is SGHTA, CDR2 FQGNSA. Trimming cost V 1 base and J 4 bases, with 16 bases left between them. With baseline, cycle 4 day 1, and cycle 7 day 1 as timepoints, blood was sampled. Using immunoSEQ multiplex PCR, the repertoire was profiled, and TCRdb retains in-frame clones only, with some absent. The sample lists 80,000 to 95,000 clones; roughly 94% were seen once. The study's findings and limits: Averaging showed that CD8+ T cells had more expanded clones than CD4+ did. Nonresponders, in some cases, also had low normalized T-cell clonal expansion.

This clonotype was obtained from an adult with an advanced solid tumor such as melanoma, head and neck, liver or kidney cancer. The rearrangement joins TRBV7-2 to TRBJ1-2; no reliable D call. This specimen consisted of CD4+ or CD8+ T cells sorted from blood, obtained in a trial of the OX40 agonist ivuxolimab. Written as DNA, the CDR3 is TGTGCCAGCAGCTTAGGGGCTTCGTCAGCGACCTATGGCTACACCTTC. Translating gives CASSLGASSATYGYTF.